Listed here is a single T cell receptor (beta chain). The table lists this clone with a count of one. Its antigen remains unidentified. The record has no base qualities; no much larger clone is one base away. Reading the label with the study, this specimen's time point is: week 23, last vaccination. A 20-mer mutant IDH1 peptide at 300 micrograms in Montanide made up each vaccine dose, which was injected subcutaneously together with topical imiquimod. Newly diagnosed WHO grade 3 or 4 IDH1-mutant astrocytomas showing loss of nuclear ATRX were present in the donors. The samples were drawn from NOA16, a multicentre, single-arm, open-label phase I trial in Germany that tested a mutant IDH1 peptide vaccine in humans for the first time. Genomic DNA for TCRB sequencing was isolated from EDTA blood with the DNeasy Blood and Tissue Kit. Library method: the immunoSEQ multiplex PCR assay. Rearranged TCR beta chain sequences were amplified with the hsTCRB Kit following the manufacturer's protocol. An Illumina MiSeq was used to sequence the TCRB libraries. Concerning the study's data processing: Demultiplexing, trimming and gene mapping were performed with the kit vendor's proprietary platform. Here the immuneACCESS table is served through TCRdb, limited to in-frame sequences with V and J called. Missing clones are a known gap in these copies; in checked studies unresolved V genes cover under half, and the rest lacks a known reason. V, J and clone size reflect that table, while D and trimming were determined from the DNA. A total of about 65,000 clones appear in this sample, 70% to 90% of them only once. 4% of the sample is held by the ten biggest clonotypes.

The data were taken from a study of a mutant IDH1 vaccine in newly diagnosed glioma (dated by TCRdb to the early 2020s). In the study overall: Patients received eight vaccinations in weeks 1, 3, 5, 7, 11, 15, 19 and 23, corresponding to visits V03 through V10. In the chemotherapy-containing groups, vaccination started alongside temozolomide cycles, whereas in patients who had radiotherapy alone it started 4-6 weeks after radiotherapy. For exploratory analyses, longitudinal TCRB deep sequencing was carried out in 25 treated patients wherever samples were available. Peripheral blood samples were drawn at six visits, namely V03 (baseline), V05, V07, V10, V12 and V13. Of the roughly 33 treated patients, roughly 60% were male and 37.5% were female, and the mean age was 40.4 years. Before enrollment, patients had received standard therapy of radiotherapy alone, temozolomide alone, or radiochemotherapy with temozolomide; most received the combination.

General findings and caveats noted by the study authors: Immune responses induced by the vaccine were seen in 93.3% of patients across multiple MHC alleles. No apparent relationship was observed between pseudoprogression and alterations in the top peripheral T cell clonotypes detected by TCRB sequencing. The authors stated that sample limitations prevented analyses of patient blood samples from being reproduced. Availability determined which PBMC samples were chosen for TCRB deep sequencing.

Via the germline V gene (reference sequence), CDR1 is MNHNY and CDR2 SVGAGI. Germline trimming amounts to 8 bases on V and 4 bases on J, with 12 as the count of junction bases outside the gene matches. From the cysteine up to the phenylalanine, the CDR3 has a length of 16 residues. Just the 48-base CDR3 DNA is kept, in frame starting at base 1. The source was PBMCs, collected from a glioma patient whose treatment included an IDH1 peptide vaccine. The V gene is TRBV6-6 and the J gene is TRBJ2-2; TRBD1 fits 8 bases in the junction. The TCR comes from a man aged 25 to 40 with glioma. The nucleotides are TGTGCCAGCTCACCAGAACCGACAGGGGCCACCGGGGAGCTGTTTTTT. Its product reads: CASSPEPTGATGELFF.